The rows below give T cell receptor beta chains drawn from one sample of a study of graft-versus-host responses after intestinal transplantation. Antigens for these TCRs are unknown. TCRdb's copy holds only in-frame clones and misses some; the assay was immunoSEQ multiplex PCR. This table has 100,000 to 130,000 clones, 80% to 90% appearing once. This specimen consisted of unstimulated CD4+ T cells sorted from spleen or lymph node cells, obtained before transplant. These receptors came from a human donor who was the organ donor for an intestinal transplant. The CDR3 runs from the conserved cysteine through the conserved F or W. The order of the fields is J gene, D gene, V gene, clone size, CDR3 protein, CDR3 DNA. D genes are given only for firm matches. For some rows the clone size is stated as once, few or many, or as a class when expanded; others skip it.

j_gene: TRBJ2-2
d_gene: TRBD2
v_gene: TRBV7-6
abundance: .
CDR3aa: CASSLSERGGRVTGELFF
CDR3nt: TGTGCCAGCAGCTTATCGGAGCGGGGGGGCCGTGTCACCGGGGAGCTGTTTTTT

j_gene: TRBJ2-3
d_gene: .
v_gene: TRBV27
abundance: .
CDR3aa: CASSLAGYTDTQYF
CDR3nt: TGTGCCAGCAGTTTAGCGGGATACACAGATACGCAGTATTTT

j_gene: TRBJ2-7
d_gene: TRBD2
v_gene: TRBV7-3
abundance: .
CDR3aa: CASSLWGGSSYEQYF
CDR3nt: TGTGCCAGCAGCTTATGGGGGGGAAGCTCCTACGAGCAGTACTTC

j_gene: TRBJ1-1
d_gene: .
v_gene: TRBV2
abundance: .
CDR3aa: CASSFARVEAFF
CDR3nt: TGTGCCAGCAGTTTCGCCAGGGTCGAAGCTTTCTTT

j_gene: TRBJ2-7
d_gene: TRBD1
v_gene: TRBV4-2
abundance: .
CDR3aa: CASSQGDRGPYEQYF
CDR3nt: TGTGCCAGCAGCCAAGGGGACAGGGGCCCCTACGAGCAGTACTTC

j_gene: TRBJ1-5
d_gene: TRBD1
v_gene: TRBV5-5
abundance: .
CDR3aa: CASSLETGRNQPQHF
CDR3nt: TGTGCCAGCAGCTTGGAGACAGGGCGCAATCAGCCCCAGCATTTT

j_gene: TRBJ2-3
d_gene: TRBD1
v_gene: TRBV5-6
abundance: once
CDR3aa: CASSIRDRGWTDTQYF
CDR3nt: TGTGCCAGCAGCATCCGGGACAGGGGGTGGACAGATACGCAGTATTTT

j_gene: TRBJ1-2
d_gene: .
v_gene: TRBV29-1
abundance: .
CDR3aa: CSVGVRQGNGYTF
CDR3nt: TGCAGCGTTGGGGTGCGGCAGGGAAATGGCTACACCTTC

j_gene: TRBJ2-7
d_gene: TRBD1
v_gene: TRBV13
abundance: .
CDR3aa: CASSDRQGIDEQYF
CDR3nt: TGTGCCAGCAGCGATCGACAGGGGATCGACGAGCAGTACTTC

j_gene: TRBJ2-1
d_gene: TRBD1
v_gene: TRBV7-3
abundance: .
CDR3aa: CASRLGQGNYNEQFF
CDR3nt: TGTGCCAGCAGGTTGGGACAGGGTAACTACAATGAGCAGTTCTTC

j_gene: TRBJ1-1
d_gene: TRBD1
v_gene: TRBV4-2
abundance: .
CDR3aa: CASSRETGGVEAFF
CDR3nt: TGTGCCAGCAGCCGAGAGACAGGGGGCGTTGAAGCTTTCTTT

j_gene: TRBJ2-3
d_gene: .
v_gene: TRBV5-1
abundance: .
CDR3aa: CASSLLGAGTDTQYF
CDR3nt: TGCGCCAGCAGCTTGTTGGGGGCGGGCACAGATACGCAGTATTTT

j_gene: TRBJ2-2
d_gene: .
v_gene: TRBV11-3
abundance: .
CDR3aa: CASSLLGADTGELFF
CDR3nt: TGTGCCAGCAGCCTTCTGGGGGCCGACACCGGGGAGCTGTTTTTT

j_gene: TRBJ2-5
d_gene: .
v_gene: TRBV30
abundance: .
CDR3aa: CAWSVLETQYF
CDR3nt: TGTGCCTGGAGTGTACTTGAGACCCAGTACTTC

j_gene: TRBJ2-1
d_gene: TRBD1
v_gene: TRBV7-8
abundance: .
CDR3aa: CASSRDRGPNEQFF
CDR3nt: TGTGCCAGCAGCCGGGACAGGGGGCCCAATGAGCAGTTCTTC

j_gene: TRBJ1-3
d_gene: .
v_gene: TRBV7-2
abundance: .
CDR3aa: CASSLEGRGNTIYF
CDR3nt: TGTGCCAGCAGCTTAGAGGGTAGAGGAAACACCATATATTTT

j_gene: TRBJ2-7
d_gene: .
v_gene: TRBV19
abundance: .
CDR3aa: CASSIQGGYEQYF
CDR3nt: TGTGCCAGTAGTATACAGGGAGGCTACGAGCAGTACTTC

j_gene: TRBJ1-2
d_gene: TRBD1
v_gene: TRBV6-1
abundance: .
CDR3aa: CASSEALGQGAGGYTF
CDR3nt: TGTGCCAGCAGTGAAGCGCTAGGACAGGGGGCGGGCGGCTACACCTTC

j_gene: TRBJ1-1
d_gene: TRBD1
v_gene: TRBV27
abundance: .
CDR3aa: CASRFRDRGGEAFF
CDR3nt: TGTGCCAGCAGATTCCGGGACAGGGGAGGTGAAGCTTTCTTT

j_gene: TRBJ2-5
d_gene: TRBD1
v_gene: TRBV5-4
abundance: .
CDR3aa: CASSSKGAFGETQYF
CDR3nt: TGTGCCAGCAGCTCGAAGGGGGCATTTGGGGAGACCCAGTACTTC

j_gene: TRBJ1-5
d_gene: TRBD1
v_gene: TRBV19
abundance: few
CDR3aa: CASSATGVGNQPQHF
CDR3nt: TGTGCCAGTAGCGCGACAGGGGTAGGCAATCAGCCCCAGCATTTT

j_gene: TRBJ2-2
d_gene: .
v_gene: TRBV5-8
abundance: .
CDR3aa: CASSLGGNTGELFF
CDR3nt: TGTGCCAGCAGCTTGGGAGGGAACACCGGGGAGCTGTTTTTT

j_gene: TRBJ1-1
d_gene: .
v_gene: TRBV11-1
abundance: .
CDR3aa: CASSFNRDTVTF
CDR3nt: TGTGCCAGCAGCTTCAACCGGGACACAGTTACCTTT

j_gene: TRBJ1-4
d_gene: .
v_gene: TRBV21-1
abundance: .
CDR3aa: CASSTYSKSAEKLFF
CDR3nt: TGTGCCAGCAGCACATACAGCAAATCCGCTGAAAAACTGTTTTTT

j_gene: TRBJ1-6
d_gene: TRBD1
v_gene: TRBV5-1
abundance: few
CDR3aa: CASSPRTGEYNSPLHF
CDR3nt: TGCGCCAGCAGCCCCCGGACAGGGGAGTATAATTCACCCCTCCACTTT

j_gene: TRBJ1-1
d_gene: .
v_gene: TRBV18
abundance: .
CDR3aa: CASSPNLNTEAFF
CDR3nt: TGTGCCAGCTCACCTAACCTGAACACTGAAGCTTTCTTT

j_gene: TRBJ2-7
d_gene: .
v_gene: TRBV5-4
abundance: .
CDR3aa: CASSLNNYEQYF
CDR3nt: TGTGCCAGCAGTTTAAACAACTACGAGCAGTACTTC

j_gene: TRBJ2-7
d_gene: TRBD2
v_gene: TRBV9
abundance: .
CDR3aa: CASSVVTGTSGMGEQYF
CDR3nt: TGTGCCAGCAGCGTTGTGACCGGGACTAGCGGGATGGGCGAGCAGTACTTC

j_gene: TRBJ1-5
d_gene: .
v_gene: TRBV2
abundance: .
CDR3aa: CASRGGLSNQPQHF
CDR3nt: TGTGCCAGCAGGGGGGGACTCAGCAATCAGCCCCAGCATTTT

j_gene: TRBJ2-1
d_gene: .
v_gene: TRBV15
abundance: .
CDR3aa: CATSRGGANEQFF
CDR3nt: TGTGCCACCAGCAGAGGCGGGGCGAATGAGCAGTTCTTC

j_gene: TRBJ2-7
d_gene: .
v_gene: TRBV4-1
abundance: .
CDR3aa: CASSPISRQKSYEQYF
CDR3nt: TGCGCCAGCAGCCCAATCTCCCGACAGAAATCCTACGAGCAGTACTTC

j_gene: TRBJ1-6
d_gene: .
v_gene: TRBV27
abundance: once
CDR3aa: CASSRYGNSPLHF
CDR3nt: TGTGCCAGCAGTCGCTACGGGAATTCACCCCTCCACTTT

j_gene: TRBJ2-7
d_gene: .
v_gene: TRBV30
abundance: .
CDR3aa: CAWSYLLYEQYF
CDR3nt: TGTGCCTGGAGTTATCTTCTCTACGAGCAGTACTTC

j_gene: TRBJ1-5
d_gene: .
v_gene: TRBV18
abundance: .
CDR3aa: CASSPGGGNQPQHF
CDR3nt: TGTGCCAGCTCACCAGGGGGCGGCAATCAGCCCCAGCATTTT

j_gene: TRBJ2-5
d_gene: TRBD1
v_gene: TRBV6-5
abundance: .
CDR3aa: CASTRTGGDETQYF
CDR3nt: TGTGCCAGCACGAGGACAGGGGGCGATGAGACCCAGTACTTC

j_gene: TRBJ2-1
d_gene: TRBD2
v_gene: TRBV14
abundance: .
CDR3aa: CASSLSGGLYNEQFF
CDR3nt: TGTGCCAGCAGCCTAAGCGGGGGGCTGTACAATGAGCAGTTCTTC

j_gene: TRBJ2-7
d_gene: TRBD1
v_gene: TRBV6-5
abundance: .
CDR3aa: CASSSDRGVEQYF
CDR3nt: TGTGCCAGCAGCTCGGACAGGGGGGTCGAGCAGTACTTC

j_gene: TRBJ2-2
d_gene: .
v_gene: TRBV5-4
abundance: .
CDR3aa: CASSLQEANTGELFF
CDR3nt: TGTGCCAGCAGCTTACAGGAAGCGAACACCGGGGAGCTGTTTTTT

j_gene: TRBJ2-1
d_gene: TRBD1
v_gene: TRBV27
abundance: once
CDR3aa: CASSDWTGPSSYNEQFF
CDR3nt: TGTGCCAGCAGTGATTGGACAGGGCCGAGCTCCTACAATGAGCAGTTCTTC

j_gene: TRBJ2-3
d_gene: TRBD2
v_gene: TRBV6-4
abundance: once
CDR3aa: CASGSGGSTDTQYF
CDR3nt: TGTGCCAGCGGTAGCGGGGGGTCCACAGATACGCAGTATTTT

j_gene: TRBJ2-1
d_gene: TRBD2
v_gene: TRBV4-2
abundance: .
CDR3aa: CASSREPGTTTNNEQFF
CDR3nt: TGTGCCAGCAGCCGAGAACCCGGGACTACGACCAACAATGAGCAGTTCTTC

j_gene: TRBJ1-5
d_gene: .
v_gene: TRBV5-4
abundance: .
CDR3aa: CASRLGEGPNQPQHF
CDR3nt: TGTGCCAGCAGACTCGGCGAGGGACCTAATCAGCCCCAGCATTTT

j_gene: TRBJ1-2
d_gene: TRBD1
v_gene: TRBV4-1
abundance: .
CDR3aa: CASSQDDRGYGYTF
CDR3nt: TGCGCCAGCAGCCAAGATGACAGGGGATATGGCTACACCTTC

j_gene: TRBJ1-2
d_gene: .
v_gene: TRBV7-9
abundance: once
CDR3aa: CASAKDGGNYGYTF
CDR3nt: TGTGCCAGCGCAAAAGACGGGGGGAACTATGGCTACACCTTC

j_gene: TRBJ2-1
d_gene: TRBD1
v_gene: TRBV6-5
abundance: .
CDR3aa: CASSSDRGTYNEQFF
CDR3nt: TGTGCCAGCAGTTCGGACAGGGGTACGTACAATGAGCAGTTCTTC

j_gene: TRBJ1-4
d_gene: TRBD1
v_gene: TRBV5-1
abundance: .
CDR3aa: CASRGQGGAGVTNEKLFF
CDR3nt: TGCGCCAGCAGGGGACAGGGTGGGGCAGGAGTAACTAATGAAAAACTGTTTTTT

j_gene: TRBJ1-3
d_gene: .
v_gene: TRBV10-2
abundance: .
CDR3aa: CASSPQHSGNTIYF
CDR3nt: TGCGCCAGCAGTCCCCAGCACTCTGGAAACACCATATATTTT

j_gene: TRBJ2-5
d_gene: .
v_gene: TRBV19
abundance: .
CDR3aa: CASSPFSGAQGETQYF
CDR3nt: TGTGCCAGTAGTCCGTTCTCGGGGGCCCAGGGAGAGACCCAGTACTTC

j_gene: TRBJ2-1
d_gene: TRBD2
v_gene: TRBV9
abundance: .
CDR3aa: CASSLSSGYNEQFF
CDR3nt: TGTGCCAGCAGCCTATCTAGCGGGTACAATGAGCAGTTCTTC

j_gene: TRBJ2-5
d_gene: .
v_gene: TRBV25-1
abundance: .
CDR3aa: CASSEWGEETQYF
CDR3nt: TGTGCCAGCAGTGAATGGGGAGAAGAGACCCAGTACTTC

j_gene: TRBJ2-3
d_gene: TRBD2
v_gene: TRBV4-2
abundance: .
CDR3aa: CASSHVAGGRTDTQYF
CDR3nt: TGTGCCAGCAGCCATGTAGCGGGGGGACGAACAGATACGCAGTATTTT

j_gene: TRBJ2-1
d_gene: TRBD2
v_gene: TRBV5-1
abundance: .
CDR3aa: CASSPSSGRRYNEQFF
CDR3nt: TGCGCCAGCAGCCCCTCTAGCGGGAGAAGGTACAATGAGCAGTTCTTC

j_gene: TRBJ1-2
d_gene: .
v_gene: TRBV29-1
abundance: .
CDR3aa: CSAYDSARRGYGYTF
CDR3nt: TGCAGTGCCTATGACAGCGCCCGGCGGGGCTATGGCTACACCTTC